This entry describes one TCR beta chain. Authors' data handling: By means of reference gene primer amplification, nucleated cell counts were estimated. Method: immunoSEQ multiplex PCR; TCRdb's copy keeps in-frame clones and lacks some. The D gene and trimming were derived from the DNA, and the V and J assignments and clone size from that table. The profile shows about 140,000 clones, roughly 76% of them singletons. This sample is part of a study of blood T cell repertoires in COVID-19. Study context: COVID-19 samples from acute and convalescent phases originated in the United States, Italy and Spain. T cells, B-cell-depleted T cells, or PBMCs supplied cDNA or gDNA.

CDR1 and CDR2 from the germline V gene are SEHNR and FQNEAQ (reference sequence). Deletions cut 7 bases from V and 8 bases from J, with 20 bases between. This CDR3 region has 15 residues. J is TRBJ1-4 and V is TRBV7-9, with TRBD1 as a possible D gene (6 bases). This receptor was identified in a woman in her forties or fifties with active or convalescent COVID-19. Sequencing used peripheral blood. The CDR3 loop reads CASNGPTGIGEKLFF. As DNA, the CDR3 is TGTGCCAGCAATGGGCCAACAGGGATAGGCGAAAAACTGTTTTTT.